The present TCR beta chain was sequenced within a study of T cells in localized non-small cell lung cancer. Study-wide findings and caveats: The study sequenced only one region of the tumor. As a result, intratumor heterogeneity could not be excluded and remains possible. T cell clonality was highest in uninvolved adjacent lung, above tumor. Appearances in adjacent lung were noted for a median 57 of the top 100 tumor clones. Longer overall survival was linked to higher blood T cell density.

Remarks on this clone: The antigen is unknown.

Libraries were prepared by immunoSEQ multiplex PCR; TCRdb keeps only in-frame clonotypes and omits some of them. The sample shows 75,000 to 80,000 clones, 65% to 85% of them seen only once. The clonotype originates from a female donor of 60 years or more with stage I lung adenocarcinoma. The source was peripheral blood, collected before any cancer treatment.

This CDR3 is CASGGQGQRGGYTF. CDR3 DNA sequence: TGTGCCAGCGGTGGACAGGGCCAACGAGGGGGCTACACCTTC. J is TRBJ1-2 and V is TRBV6-5; 8 positions agree with TRBD1. The CDR3 totals 14 residues. Germline V gene data show CDR1 as MNHEY and CDR2 as SVGAGI. The ends lost 8 bases at V and 8 bases at J; junction bases unmatched: 13.